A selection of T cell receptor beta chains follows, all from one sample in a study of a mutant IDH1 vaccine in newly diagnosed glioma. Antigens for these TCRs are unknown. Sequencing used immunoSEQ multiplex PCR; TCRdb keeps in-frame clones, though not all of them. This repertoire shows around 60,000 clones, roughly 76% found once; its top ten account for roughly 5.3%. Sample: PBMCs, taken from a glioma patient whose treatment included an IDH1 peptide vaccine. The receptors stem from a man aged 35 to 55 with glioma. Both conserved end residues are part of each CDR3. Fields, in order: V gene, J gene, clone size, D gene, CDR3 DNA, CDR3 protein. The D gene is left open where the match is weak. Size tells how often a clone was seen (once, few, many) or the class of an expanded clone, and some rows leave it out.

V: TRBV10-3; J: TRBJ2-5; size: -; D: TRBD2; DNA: TGTGCCATCAGTGACTCAGCGGGACGGGACCTTCGAGAGACCCAGTACTTC; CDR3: CAISDSAGRDLRETQYF
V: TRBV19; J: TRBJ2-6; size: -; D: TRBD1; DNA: TGTGCCAGTAGTCCTGGGACAGGGACCGGGGCCAACGTCCTGACTTTC; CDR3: CASSPGTGTGANVLTF
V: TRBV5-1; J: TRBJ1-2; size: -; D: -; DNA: TGCGCCAGCAGCTGGAACGGACGGTTGAACTATGGCTACACCTTC; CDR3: CASSWNGRLNYGYTF
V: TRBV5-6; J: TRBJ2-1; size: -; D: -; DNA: TGTGCCAGCAGCTTTTTTTTTGGGGAATCCTACAATGAGCAGTTCTTC; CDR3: CASSFFFGESYNEQFF
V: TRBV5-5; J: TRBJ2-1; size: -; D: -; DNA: TGTGCCAGCAGCTTGGCCCCTCAATACAATGAGCAGTTCTTC; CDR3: CASSLAPQYNEQFF
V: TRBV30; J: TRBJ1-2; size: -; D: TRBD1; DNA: TGTGCCTGGAGCATGACAGGGAATTATGGCTACACCTTC; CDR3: CAWSMTGNYGYTF
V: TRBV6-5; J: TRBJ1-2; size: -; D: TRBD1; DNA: TGTGCCAGCAGAACGGACAGGGCCTATGGCTACACCTTC; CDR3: CASRTDRAYGYTF
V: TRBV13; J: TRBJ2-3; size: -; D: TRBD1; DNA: TGTGCCAGCAGCCCAAGGACAGGGGGCACCACAGATACGCAGTATTTT; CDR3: CASSPRTGGTTDTQYF
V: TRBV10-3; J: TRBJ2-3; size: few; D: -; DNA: TGTGCCACCCGGACGGATTTCACAGATACGCAGTATTTT; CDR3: CATRTDFTDTQYF
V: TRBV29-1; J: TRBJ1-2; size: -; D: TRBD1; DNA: TGCAGCGCCGACGACAGGGGAGGAGGCTATGGCTACACCTTC; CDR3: CSADDRGGGYGYTF
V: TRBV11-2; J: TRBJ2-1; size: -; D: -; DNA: TGTGCCAGCAGCTTAGTTACAGCGAGCTCCTACAATGAGCAGTTCTTC; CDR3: CASSLVTASSYNEQFF
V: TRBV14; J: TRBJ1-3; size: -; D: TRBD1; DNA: TGTGCCAGCAGCCGATTCCGGGACAGGGGCCTCTCTGGAAACACCATATATTTT; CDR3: CASSRFRDRGLSGNTIYF
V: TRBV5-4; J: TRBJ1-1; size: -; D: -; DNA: TGTGCCAGCAGCTTAGCAGTGAACACTGAAGCTTTCTTT; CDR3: CASSLAVNTEAFF
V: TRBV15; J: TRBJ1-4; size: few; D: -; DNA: TGTGCCACCAGCAGAGTACGAGGGTCAACTAATGAAAAACTGTTTTTT; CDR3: CATSRVRGSTNEKLFF
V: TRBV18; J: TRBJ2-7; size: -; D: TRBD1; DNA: TGTGCCAGCTCACTGGGACAGGGGGCCTACGAGCAGTACTTC; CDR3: CASSLGQGAYEQYF
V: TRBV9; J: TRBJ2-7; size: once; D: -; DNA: TGTGCCAGCAGCGTAAGTACTACAGAAGGCTACGAGCAGTACTTC; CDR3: CASSVSTTEGYEQYF
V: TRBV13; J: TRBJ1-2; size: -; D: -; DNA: TGTGCCAGCAGCTTAGGTGTCAGAAAAACCTATGGCTACACCTTC; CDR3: CASSLGVRKTYGYTF
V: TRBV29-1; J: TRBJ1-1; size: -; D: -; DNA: TGCAGCGTTATGGGCCTGTTTGAAGCTTTCTTT; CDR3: CSVMGLFEAFF
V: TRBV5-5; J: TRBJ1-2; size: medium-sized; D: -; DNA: TGTGCCAGCAGCCCGGGACATCCGAACTATGGCTACACCTTC; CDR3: CASSPGHPNYGYTF
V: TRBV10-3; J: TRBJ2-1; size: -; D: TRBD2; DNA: TGTGCCATCAGTGATTTTAGCGGGTTGGGCAATGAGCAGTTCTTC; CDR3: CAISDFSGLGNEQFF
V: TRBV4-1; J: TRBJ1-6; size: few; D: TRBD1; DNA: TGCGCCAGCAGCCGACAGGGAGGCAATTCACCCCTCCACTTT; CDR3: CASSRQGGNSPLHF
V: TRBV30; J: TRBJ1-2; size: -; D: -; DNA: TGTGCCTGGAGCGAGGGATTCTATGGCTACACCTTC; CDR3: CAWSEGFYGYTF
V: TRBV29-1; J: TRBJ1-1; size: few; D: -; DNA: TGCAGCGTTTCTGACGGGACTGAAGCTTTCTTT; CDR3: CSVSDGTEAFF
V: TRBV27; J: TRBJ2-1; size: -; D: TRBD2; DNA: TGTGCCAGCAGTTACTCCCCGACTAGCGCAAACTCCTACAATGAGCAGTTCTTC; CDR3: CASSYSPTSANSYNEQFF
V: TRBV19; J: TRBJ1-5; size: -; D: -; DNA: TGTGCCAGTACAGCGTACAATAGCAATCAGCCCCAGCATTTT; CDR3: CASTAYNSNQPQHF
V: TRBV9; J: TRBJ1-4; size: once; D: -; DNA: TGTGCCAGCAGCGTAGGGCAGGGTAATGAAAAACTGTTTTTT; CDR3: CASSVGQGNEKLFF
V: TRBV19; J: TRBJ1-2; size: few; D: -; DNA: TGTGCCAGTATACCACAGATTGGCTATGGCTACACCTTC; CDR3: CASIPQIGYGYTF
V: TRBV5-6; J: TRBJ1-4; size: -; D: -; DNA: TGTGCCAGCAGCTTATTGCGTGGGGCGAAAGGTGAAAAACTGTTTTTT; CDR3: CASSLLRGAKGEKLFF
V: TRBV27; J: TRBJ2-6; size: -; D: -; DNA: TGTGCCAGCGGGCACAGCTCTGGGGCCAACGTCCTGACTTTC; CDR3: CASGHSSGANVLTF
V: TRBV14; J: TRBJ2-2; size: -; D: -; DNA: TGTGCCAGCAGACTCCGATCGGGGGCAGGCGGGGAGCTGTTTTTT; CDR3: CASRLRSGAGGELFF
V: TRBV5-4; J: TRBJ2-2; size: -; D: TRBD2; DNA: TGTGCCAGCAGACCGGGACGCCGGGGGGGGCCTAACACCGGGGAGCTGTTTTTT; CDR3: CASRPGRRGGPNTGELFF
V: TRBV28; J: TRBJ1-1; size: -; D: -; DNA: TGTGCCAGCAGCGGGGGCATCATCCAGACTGAAGCTTTCTTT; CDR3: CASSGGIIQTEAFF
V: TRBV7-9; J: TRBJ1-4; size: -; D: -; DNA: TGTGCCAGCAGCCCGCAAGCAGCAACTAATGAAAAACTGTTTTTT; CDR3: CASSPQAATNEKLFF
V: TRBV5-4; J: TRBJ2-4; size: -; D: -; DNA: TGTGCCAGCAGCTCCAGGGGGGTCCCCCCCCGGAACATTCAGTACTTC; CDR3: CASSSRGVPPRNIQYF
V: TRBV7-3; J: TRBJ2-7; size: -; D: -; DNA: TGTGCCAGCAGCGTGACAGGCCCCCACGAGCAGTACTTC; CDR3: CASSVTGPHEQYF
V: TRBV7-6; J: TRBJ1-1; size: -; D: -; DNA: TGTGCCAGCAGCTCGACAAGGCAAACACCGAACACTGAAGCTTTCTTT; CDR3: CASSSTRQTPNTEAFF
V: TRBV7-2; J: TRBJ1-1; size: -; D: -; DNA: TGTGCCAGCAGCTTATATGGGACAAGCCCTGAAGCTTTCTTT; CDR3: CASSLYGTSPEAFF
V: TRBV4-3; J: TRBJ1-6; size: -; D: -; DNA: TGCGCCAGCAGCCAAGAAAACTCATCACCCCTCCACTTT; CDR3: CASSQENSSPLHF
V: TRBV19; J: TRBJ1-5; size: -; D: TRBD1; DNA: TGTGCCAGCGCCCCGAGCCCAGACAGGGCATACTATCAGCCCCAGCATTTT; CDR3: CASAPSPDRAYYQPQHF
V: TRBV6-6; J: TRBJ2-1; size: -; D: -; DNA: TGTGCCAGCAGTATCAAGGAAGTGGGAGAGCAGTTCTTC; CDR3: CASSIKEVGEQFF
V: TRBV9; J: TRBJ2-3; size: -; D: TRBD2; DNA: TGTGCCAGCAGCGTAGATGCTAGCGGGAGGGCTGCAGATACGCAGTATTTT; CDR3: CASSVDASGRAADTQYF
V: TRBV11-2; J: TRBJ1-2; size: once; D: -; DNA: TGTGCCAGCAGCGTCTTACTGAACTATGGCTACACCTTC; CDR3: CASSVLLNYGYTF
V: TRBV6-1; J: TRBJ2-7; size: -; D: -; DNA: TGTGCCAGCACCCCGGGACACCCCCGGGACGAGCAGTACTTC; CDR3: CASTPGHPRDEQYF
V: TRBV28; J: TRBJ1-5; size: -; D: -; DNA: TGTGCCAGCATTCTCAGAGGAGGTGGCAATCAGCCCCAGCATTTT; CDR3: CASILRGGGNQPQHF
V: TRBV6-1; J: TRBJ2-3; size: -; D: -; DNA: TGTGCCAGCATAGGGCCGAGTTTCACAGATACGCAGTATTTT; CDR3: CASIGPSFTDTQYF
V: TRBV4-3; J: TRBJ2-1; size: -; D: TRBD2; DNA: TGCGCCAGCAGCCAGTCGGGACTACCACCCTACAATGAGCAGTTCTTC; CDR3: CASSQSGLPPYNEQFF
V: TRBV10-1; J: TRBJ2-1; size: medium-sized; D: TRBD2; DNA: TGCGCCAGCAGTGAGTTTTTTTCTAGCGGGGACTACAATGAGCAGTTCTTC; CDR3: CASSEFFSSGDYNEQFF
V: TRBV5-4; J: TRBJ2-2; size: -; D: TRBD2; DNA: TGTGCCAGCAGCTATGGGACTAGCGGGGCTGCCGGGGAGCTGTTTTTT; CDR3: CASSYGTSGAAGELFF
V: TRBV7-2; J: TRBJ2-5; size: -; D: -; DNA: TGTGCCAGCAGCTTTGGTAGCGTTGAGACCCAGTACTTC; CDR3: CASSFGSVETQYF
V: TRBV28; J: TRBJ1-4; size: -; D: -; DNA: TGTGCCAGCAGTTATTCGGGACTAGAAAAACTGTTTTTT; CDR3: CASSYSGLEKLFF
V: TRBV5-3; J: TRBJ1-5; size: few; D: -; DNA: TGTGCCAGGCCGCCAACGGGGGCAGAGAGCAATCAGCCCCAGCATTTT; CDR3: CARPPTGAESNQPQHF
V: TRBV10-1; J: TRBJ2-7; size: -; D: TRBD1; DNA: TGCGCCAGCAGTGGGGACAGGGGGGCCTCCGAGCAGTACTTC; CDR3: CASSGDRGASEQYF
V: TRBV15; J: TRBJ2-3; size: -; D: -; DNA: TGTGCCACCAGCAGAGATGACGGGGTCACGCAGTATTTT; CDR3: CATSRDDGVTQYF
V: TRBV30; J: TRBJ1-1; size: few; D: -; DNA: TGTGCCTGGAGTCCGAGGGCTTGGACTGAAGCTTTCTTT; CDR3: CAWSPRAWTEAFF
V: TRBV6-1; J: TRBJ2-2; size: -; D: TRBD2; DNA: TGTGCCAGCACCCTAGCGGAGACCGGGGAGCTGTTTTTT; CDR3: CASTLAETGELFF